These 11 T cell receptor beta chains were all obtained from the same sample, sequenced in a study of OX40 agonist ivuxolimab in advanced cancers. Sequencing was performed with immunoSEQ multiplex PCR; in TCRdb, only in-frame clones are kept and a portion is missing. Here the sample spans tens of thousands of clones, about 94% being singletons. The starting material was CD4+ or CD8+ T cells sorted from blood, obtained in a trial of the OX40 agonist ivuxolimab. These receptors all come from an adult with an advanced solid tumor such as melanoma, head and neck, liver or kidney cancer.

This rearrangement joins TRBV7-9 to TRBJ1-2, with D uncertain. There are 11 residues in the CDR3. Trimming removed 6 bases from V and 4 bases from J, with 6 bases in between. Germline V gives CDR1 SEHNR, CDR2 FQNEAQ (reference sequence). The CDR3 nucleotides are TGTGCCAGCAGTTCGGGCTATGGCTACACCTTC. This gives the protein CASSSGYGYTF.

The chain uses TRBV4-1 and TRBJ1-1; possibly TRBD1 for D (5 bases). The V and J ends lost 7 bases and 4 bases respectively, with 7 bases between them. Germline loops: CDR1 MGHRA, CDR2 YSYEKL. CDR3 length equals 11 residues. In DNA form, the CDR3 reads TGCGCCAGCATGGGGGGCACTGAAGCTTTCTTT. Translating gives CASMGGTEAFF.

The rearrangement uses TRBV21-1 and TRBJ2-3. TRBV21-1 is a listed pseudogene. This CDR3 comprises 12 residues. Here the CDR3 reads CASLTDTDTQYF. The CDR3 nucleotides read TGTGCCAGCTTAACGGACACAGATACGCAGTATTTT.

The V call is TRBV7-2, the J call TRBJ1-5, with D maybe TRBD1 (5 bases). The CDR3 is 14 residues long. Trimming pared 3 bases from V and 6 bases from J, leaving 12 bases between. Looked up from germline, CDR1 is SGHTA and CDR2 is FQGNSA. The CDR3 sequence is CASSLEGGTQPQHF. CDR3 bases: TGTGCCAGCAGCTTGGAGGGAGGGACTCAGCCCCAGCATTTT.

The chain employs TRBV23-1 and TRBJ2-3; the D is unclear. TRBV23-1 has ORF status, its function being uncertain. The CDR3 is 16 residues long. V lost 6 bases, J lost 8 bases, and 24 bases lay in between. The CDR3 DNA is TGCGCCAGCAGCCGACAATCCTCCACGCCCAATGGTACGCAGTATTTT. Translating gives CASSRQSSTPNGTQYF.

This clone occurred once. The chain has TRBV6-4 and TRBJ2-1; 9 nucleotides match TRBD1. The J segment lost 6 bases and the V segment lost 6 bases, leaving 12 bases of the junction unmatched. CDR3 length: 16 residues. CDR1 and CDR2 from the germline V gene are MRHNA and SNTAGT. The CDR3: CASSPNPGQGGNEQFF. CDR3 bases: TGTGCCAGCAGCCCTAACCCGGGACAGGGTGGCAATGAGCAGTTCTTC.

The rearrangement joins TRBV27 to TRBJ2-7; D remains ambiguous. The CDR3 covers 13 residues. Per the germline V gene, CDR1 is MNHEY and CDR2 is SMNVEV (reference sequence). Trimming removed 0 bases from V and 4 bases from J, with 7 bases in between. The CDR3 protein is CASSLSTGYEQYF. The CDR3 nucleotides are TGTGCCAGCAGTTTATCGACCGGGTACGAGCAGTACTTC.

The V call is TRBV18, the J call TRBJ2-1; possible D gene TRBD2, 5 bases. This CDR3 is built from 11 residues. Germline CDR1 reads KGHSH; CDR2 reads LQKENI. Trimming took 8 bases from V and 8 from J, leaving 10 bases between them. The CDR3 region has the DNA TGTGCCAGCGCCTGGGGAGATGAGCAGTTCTTC. It is translated as CASAWGDEQFF.

The chain has TRBV4-1 and TRBJ1-2, with D perhaps matching TRBD1 (6 bases). The germline gives CDR1 MGHRA, CDR2 YSYEKL. Trimming removed 0 bases from V and 5 bases from J, with 10 bases in between. This CDR3 spans 14 amino acids. CDR3 loop: CASSQETGPYGYTF. CDR3 DNA: TGCGCCAGCAGCCAAGAAACAGGGCCATATGGCTACACCTTC.

The V and J genes are TRBV27 and TRBJ1-2; 10 bases map to TRBD1. The junction had 3 bases not matched to a gene; V was cut back by 5 bases and J by 3 bases. Germline V gives CDR1 MNHEY, CDR2 SMNVEV (reference sequence). The CDR3 extends over 14 amino acids. This chain's CDR3 is CASSPTGGHYGYTF. The CDR3 nucleotides are TGTGCCAGCAGTCCGACAGGGGGCCACTATGGCTACACCTTC.

The J gene is TRBJ2-1, the V gene TRBV7-3; no definite D call. Germline V gene data show CDR1 as SGHTA and CDR2 as FQGTGA. The CDR3 spans 13 residues. Trimming stripped 2 bases from V and 5 bases from J, with 7 bases between. CDR3 sequence: CASSLWSDNEQFF. CDR3 bases: TGTGCCAGCAGCTTATGGTCCGACAATGAGCAGTTCTTC.